The source of this TCR beta chain is a study of T cell responses to AZD1222 COVID-19 vaccine. General study results and limits: Nearly half of unique spike-specific TCRs reportedly avoided B.1.351 and B.1.1.7 mutated regions. Increases in Spike-specific TCR breadth and depth were seen after two AZD1222 doses.

Data came from immunoSEQ multiplex PCR; TCRdb stores just in-frame clones and leaves some out. The data contain about 170,000 clones, 80% to 95% of them singletons. The CDR3 runs to 17 residues. Germline CDR1 and CDR2: MNHEY and SMNVEV (reference sequence). Trimming removed 9 bases from V and 0 bases from J, with 18 bases in between. As for this clone: Its antigen is undetermined.

This sequence was found in an adult in good health. This sequence joins TRBV27 and TRBJ1-6, with D perhaps matching TRBD1 (5 bases). This specimen was peripheral blood, taken on day 0 of AZD1222 vaccination. CDR3 amino acids: CARRGRETSSYNSPLHF. In nucleotides, the CDR3 is TGTGCCAGAAGGGGACGGGAGACTAGCTCCTATAATTCACCCCTCCACTTT.